Below, one TCR beta chain is given with its context. Only a few counts were recorded for this clone. Its antigen is currently not known. Base qualities were left out, and no much larger clone turns up one base away. The immunoSEQ Assay, a bias-controlled multiplex PCR, was used to amplify TCRbeta CDR3 regions from genomic DNA. The original pipeline was this. The number of nucleated cells in each sample was estimated by amplification of reference gene primers within the assay. Sequence reads were collapsed and filtered to measure the absolute abundance of every unique TCRbeta CDR3 rearrangement. Productive Simpson clonality was computed per sample as the square root of Simpson's diversity index over productive rearrangements. TCRdb provides this immuneACCESS table in a form limited to in-frame rearrangements. Some clones are lacking; in checked studies, under half of them reflect an unresolved V gene, and why the rest are absent is not known. The DNA was the basis for D and trimming; V, J and clone size are from that table. In all, the sample holds about 75,000 clones, and roughly 70% of those were seen once. Just over 2.5% of the sample rests with the top ten.

The data belong to a study of blood T cell repertoires in COVID-19 (dated by TCRdb to 2020 to 2021). Study-wide context: The collaborator samples originated in the United States, Italy and Spain and spanned the acute and convalescent phases of COVID-19. A freely available public database, intended as a resource for researchers studying the immune response to SARS-CoV-2, is where the repertoires were released. The samples were drawn from the first 160 participants of the ongoing ImmuneRACE study and from under 1,500 subjects provided by 6 global collaborators. Where HLA class I and class II types were available, the types were taken from metadata supplied by the sample provider, not from assay-based typing. The dataset comprised deeply sampled blood TCRbeta repertoires from subjects exposed to, actively infected with, or recovered from COVID-19. The prospective study material was composed of cDNA or gDNA derived from T cells, B-cell-depleted T cells, or PBMCs. A de-identified subject ID, COVID-19 status, age in years and sex were almost always included in the sample metadata.

V was cut back by 7 bases and J by 2 bases, leaving a gap of 11 bases between them. CDR3 length: 12 amino acids, cysteine to phenylalanine. Of the read, only the CDR3 DNA is kept; its 36 bases are in frame from base 1. CDR1 and CDR2 are read off the germline V gene as SQVTM and ANQGSEA. Whole blood was collected in K2EDTA tubes by collaborating institutions according to the institutions' own protocols. For TCRbeta analysis, collaborators shipped samples in one of three forms: frozen whole blood, isolated PBMCs, or DNA extracted from either of those sample types. The full study reports these points: How much clinical and demographic metadata was included differed by source and by participant, and the metadata was provided uncurated.

Sequenced sample: peripheral blood. The TCR originated in a human donor with acute or convalescent COVID-19. The donor label of this sample is uncertain. The chain is encoded by TRBV29-1 joined to TRBJ1-2, and possibly TRBD1, on 6 matching bases. At the DNA level, the sequence is TGCAGCGGAGGACAGAGGAACTATGGCTACACCTTC. This sequence encodes CSGGQRNYGYTF.